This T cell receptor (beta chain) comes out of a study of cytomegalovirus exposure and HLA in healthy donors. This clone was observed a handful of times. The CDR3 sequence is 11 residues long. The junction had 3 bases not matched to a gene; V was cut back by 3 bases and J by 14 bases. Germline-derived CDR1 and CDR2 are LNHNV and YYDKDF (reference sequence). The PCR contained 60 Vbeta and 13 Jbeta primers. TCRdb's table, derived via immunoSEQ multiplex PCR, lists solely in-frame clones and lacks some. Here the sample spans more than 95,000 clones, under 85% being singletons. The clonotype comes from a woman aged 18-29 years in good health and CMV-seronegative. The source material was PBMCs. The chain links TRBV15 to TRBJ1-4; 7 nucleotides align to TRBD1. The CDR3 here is CATSSRGQLFF. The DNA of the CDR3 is TGTGCCACCAGCAGTAGGGGGCAGCTGTTTTTT.